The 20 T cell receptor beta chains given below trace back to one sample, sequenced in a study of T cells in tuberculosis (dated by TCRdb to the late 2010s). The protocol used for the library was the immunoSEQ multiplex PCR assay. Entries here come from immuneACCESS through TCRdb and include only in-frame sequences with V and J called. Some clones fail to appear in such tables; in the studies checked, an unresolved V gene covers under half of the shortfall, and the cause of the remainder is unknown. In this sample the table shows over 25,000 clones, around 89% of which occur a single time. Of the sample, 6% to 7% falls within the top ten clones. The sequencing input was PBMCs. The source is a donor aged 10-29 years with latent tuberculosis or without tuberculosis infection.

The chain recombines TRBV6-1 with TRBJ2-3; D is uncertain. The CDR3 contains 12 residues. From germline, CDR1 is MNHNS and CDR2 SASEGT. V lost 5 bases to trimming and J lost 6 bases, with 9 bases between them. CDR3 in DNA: TGTGCCAGCAGTCCTCGGGTGGATACGCAGTATTTT. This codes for CASSPRVDTQYF.

The CDR3 loop reads CSARFDEQFF. The CDR3 DNA follows: TGCAGTGCTAGATTCGATGAGCAGTTCTTC. The rearrangement links TRBV20-1 to TRBJ2-1; D gene unclear. The ends were cut back, 2 bases at V and 8 bases at J, with 4 bases in the middle. The CDR3 loop spans 10 amino acids. The V gene's germline CDR1 is DFQATT and CDR2 SNEGSKA (reference sequence).

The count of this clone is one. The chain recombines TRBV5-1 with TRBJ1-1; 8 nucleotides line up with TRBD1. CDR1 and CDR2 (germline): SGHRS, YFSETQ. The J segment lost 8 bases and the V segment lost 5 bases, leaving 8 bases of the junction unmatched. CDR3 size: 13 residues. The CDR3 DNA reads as TGCGCCAGCAGGCCGGACAGGGAATCCGAAGCTTTCTTT. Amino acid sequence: CASRPDRESEAFF.

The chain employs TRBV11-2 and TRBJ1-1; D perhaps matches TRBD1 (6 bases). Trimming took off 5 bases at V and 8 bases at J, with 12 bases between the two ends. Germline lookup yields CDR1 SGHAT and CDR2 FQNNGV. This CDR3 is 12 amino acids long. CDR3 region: CASSDRFGEAFF. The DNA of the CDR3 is TGTGCCAGCAGCGACAGGTTCGGGGAAGCTTTCTTT.

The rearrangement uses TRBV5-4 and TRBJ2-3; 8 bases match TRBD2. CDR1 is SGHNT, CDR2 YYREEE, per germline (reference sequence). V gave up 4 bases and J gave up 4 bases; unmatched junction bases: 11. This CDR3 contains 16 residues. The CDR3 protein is CASSPLYRGGADTQYF. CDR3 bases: TGTGCCAGCAGCCCACTCTACCGGGGGGGCGCAGATACGCAGTATTTT.

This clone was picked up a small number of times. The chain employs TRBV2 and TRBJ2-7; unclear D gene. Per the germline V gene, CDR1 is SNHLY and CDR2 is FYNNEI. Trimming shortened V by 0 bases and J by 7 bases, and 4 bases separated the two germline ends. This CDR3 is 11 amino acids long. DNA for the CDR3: TGTGCCAGCAGTGAAGCGCGGGAGCAGTACTTC. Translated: CASSEAREQYF.

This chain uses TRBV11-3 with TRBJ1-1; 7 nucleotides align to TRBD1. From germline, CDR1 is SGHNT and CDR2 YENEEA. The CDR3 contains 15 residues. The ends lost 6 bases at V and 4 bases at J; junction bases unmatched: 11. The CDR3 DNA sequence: TGTGCCAGCAGAAATTACCGAGGGACAGTCACTGAAGCTTTCTTT. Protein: CASRNYRGTVTEAFF.

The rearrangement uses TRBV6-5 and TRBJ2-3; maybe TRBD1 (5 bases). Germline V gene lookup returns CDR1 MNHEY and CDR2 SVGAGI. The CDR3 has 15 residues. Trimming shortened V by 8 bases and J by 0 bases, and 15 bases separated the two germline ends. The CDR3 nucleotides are TGTGCCAGCGCAGAAGGACACACTAGCACAGATACGCAGTATTTT. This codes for CASAEGHTSTDTQYF.

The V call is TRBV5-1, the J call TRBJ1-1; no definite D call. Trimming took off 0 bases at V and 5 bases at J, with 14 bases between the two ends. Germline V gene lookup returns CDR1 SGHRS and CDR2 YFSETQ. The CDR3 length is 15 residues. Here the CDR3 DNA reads TGCGCCAGCAGCTTGGCGAGGGCGGCGGGAACTGAAGCTTTCTTT. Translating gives CASSLARAAGTEAFF.

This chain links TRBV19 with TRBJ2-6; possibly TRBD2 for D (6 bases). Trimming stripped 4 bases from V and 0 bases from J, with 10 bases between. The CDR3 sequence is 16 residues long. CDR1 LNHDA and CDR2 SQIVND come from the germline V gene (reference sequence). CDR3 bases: TGTGCCAGTAGTAGAACGGGAGTCTCTGGGGCCAACGTCCTGACTTTC. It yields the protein CASSRTGVSGANVLTF.

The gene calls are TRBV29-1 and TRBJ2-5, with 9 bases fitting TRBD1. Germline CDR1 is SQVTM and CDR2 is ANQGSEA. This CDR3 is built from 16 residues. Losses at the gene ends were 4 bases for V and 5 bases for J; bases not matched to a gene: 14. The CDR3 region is CSVAPDTGTGQETQYF. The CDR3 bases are TGCAGCGTTGCGCCGGACACCGGGACAGGGCAGGAGACCCAGTACTTC.

CDR3 sequence: CASSPQDRGDYGYTF. CDR3 in DNA: TGTGCCAGCTCACCTCAAGACAGGGGAGACTATGGCTACACCTTC. The chain employs TRBV18 and TRBJ1-2; 8 nucleotides align to TRBD1. This CDR3 comprises 15 residues. After removal of 3 bases from V and 3 bases from J, the junction contained 6 bases not matched to a gene. In germline, CDR1 is KGHSH, CDR2 LQKENI.

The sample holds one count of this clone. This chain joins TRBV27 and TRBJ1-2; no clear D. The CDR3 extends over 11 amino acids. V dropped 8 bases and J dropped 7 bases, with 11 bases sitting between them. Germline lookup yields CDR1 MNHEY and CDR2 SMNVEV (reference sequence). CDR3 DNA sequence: TGTGCCAGCTATTATCGAGGTGGCTACACCTTC. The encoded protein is CASYYRGGYTF.

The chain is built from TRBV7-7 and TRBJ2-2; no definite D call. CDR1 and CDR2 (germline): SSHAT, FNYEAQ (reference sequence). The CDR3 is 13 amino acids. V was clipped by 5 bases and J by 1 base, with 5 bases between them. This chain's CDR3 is CASSPRNTGELFF. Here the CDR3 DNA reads TGTGCCAGCAGCCCGCGGAACACCGGGGAGCTGTTTTTT.

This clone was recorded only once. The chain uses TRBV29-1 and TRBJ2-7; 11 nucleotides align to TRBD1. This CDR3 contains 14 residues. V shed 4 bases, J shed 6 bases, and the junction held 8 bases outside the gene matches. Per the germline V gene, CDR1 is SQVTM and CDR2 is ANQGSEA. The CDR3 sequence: CSVGGKDRGLEQYF. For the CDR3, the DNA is TGCAGCGTTGGGGGTAAGGACAGGGGGCTCGAGCAGTACTTC.

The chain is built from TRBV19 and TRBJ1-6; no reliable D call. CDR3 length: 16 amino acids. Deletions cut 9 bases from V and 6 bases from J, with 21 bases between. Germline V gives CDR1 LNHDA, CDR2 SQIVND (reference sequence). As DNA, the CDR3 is TGTGCCAGCCACCGAGGCGGGGAAGGTCGTAATTCACCCCTCCACTTT. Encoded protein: CASHRGGEGRNSPLHF.

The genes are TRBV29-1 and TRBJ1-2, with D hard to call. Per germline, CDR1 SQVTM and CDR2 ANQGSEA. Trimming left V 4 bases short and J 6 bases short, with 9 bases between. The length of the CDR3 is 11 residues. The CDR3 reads CSVVDNDGYTF. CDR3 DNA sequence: TGCAGCGTTGTAGACAATGATGGCTACACCTTC.

CDR3 bases: TGTGCCATCAGTGGGACAGGGATCACAGATACGCAGTATTTT. Protein product: CAISGTGITDTQYF. The chain links TRBV10-3 to TRBJ2-3; 8 bases match TRBD1. This CDR3 comprises 14 residues. The germline gives CDR1 ENHRY, CDR2 SYGVKD. J was trimmed by 2 bases and V by 4 bases; bases with no gene match: 2.

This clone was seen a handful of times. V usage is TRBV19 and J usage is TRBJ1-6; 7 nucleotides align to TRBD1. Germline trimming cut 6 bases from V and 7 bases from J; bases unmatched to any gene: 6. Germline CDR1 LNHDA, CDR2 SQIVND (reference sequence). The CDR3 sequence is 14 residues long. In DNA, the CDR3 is TGTGCCAGTAGCCTCAGGGGGTCAAATTCACCCCTCCACTTT. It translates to CASSLRGSNSPLHF. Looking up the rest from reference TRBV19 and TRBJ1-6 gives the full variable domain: DGGITQSPKYLFRKEGQNVTLSCEQNLNHDAMYWYRQDPGQGLRLIYYSQIVNDFQKGDIAEGYSVSREKKESFPLTVTSAQKNPTAFYLCASSLRGSNSPLHFGNGTRLTVT.

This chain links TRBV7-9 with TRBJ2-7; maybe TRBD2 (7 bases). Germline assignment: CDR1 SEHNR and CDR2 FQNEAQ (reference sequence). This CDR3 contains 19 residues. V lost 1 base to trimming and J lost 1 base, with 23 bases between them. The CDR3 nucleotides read TGTGCCAGCAGCTTAGTATGGGCCCCTCGGCGGGGGCCTTCCTACGAGCAGTACTTC. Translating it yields CASSLVWAPRRGPSYEQYF.